The present entry profiles one T cell receptor (beta chain) with its context. It lacks a known antigen. No base quality information exists; no much larger clone differs at one position. The cohort was made up of 500 to 850 healthy bone marrow donors. All cohort members were sampled while nominally healthy, although unrecorded immune exposures were likely present. The donor was CMV seronegative and belonged to the group of around 350 seronegative cohort members. Each donor provided a peripheral blood sample, and peripheral blood mononuclear cells were used for TCR beta sequencing. The Qiagen DNeasy Blood Extraction Kit was used to extract genomic DNA from the blood cell samples. Via the germline V gene, CDR1 is KGHSH and CDR2 LQKENI. The CDR3 holds 16 amino acids from the cysteine to the phenylalanine. The retained sequence is limited to the CDR3, 48 bases, with the frame set at the first base. Trimming takes 0 bases off V and 4 bases off J; junction bases not matched to a gene: 1.

Library construction relied on the immunoSEQ multiplex PCR assay. The multiplex PCR relied on a mix of 60 forward primers for TCR Vbeta segments and 13 reverse primers for TCR Jbeta segments. The CDR3 region of rearranged TCR beta genes was amplified from genomic DNA with a multiplex PCR assay. On the Illumina HiSeq System, the amplified TCR beta libraries were sequenced as 87-base-pair reads. In the paper's pipeline: Across the 670 or so repertoires, a later analysis counted roughly 77 million unique TCR beta chains, around 11 million of which were shared by at least two donors. To remove PCR and sequencing errors, raw reads were error-corrected and collapsed into unique sequences using a nearest-neighbor algorithm that merged closely related sequences. Alignment of CDR3 sequences to IMGT reference sequences was used to assign V, D and J gene segments. For a sequence to be retained, at least a six-nucleotide match to both a V gene segment and a J gene segment was required. A rearrangement counted as productive if the CDR3 had no stop codons and remained in frame with V and J, and every other rearrangement counted as non-productive. CDR3 was defined by IMGT convention, running from the second conserved V-encoded cysteine to the conserved J-encoded phenylalanine. The earlier analysis of about 530 of the donors excluded any sequence lacking an unambiguous match to a single V gene segment. An earlier analysis of several hundred of the donors called V segments functional above 56.7% productive rearrangements and segregating when the between-donor standard deviation exceeded 5%. A statistical classification framework was built for diagnosing cytomegalovirus status from the catalog of TCR beta chain sequences. A later analysis assigned V and J genes by comparing TCR nucleotide sequences with IMGT/GENE-DB human TR gene sequences. In a later analysis, CDR3 sequences and most-parsimonious VDJ recombination scenarios were assigned using the TCRdist pipeline. In a later analysis, each TCR beta chain was defined by its CDR3 amino acid sequence together with its V-gene family, and reads without a unique V-gene family were excluded. As a way to deal with suspected cross-contamination and a sequencing artifact, a later analysis dropped 640 or so nucleotide sequences that were highly shared and had low generation probability. A later analysis calculated a clonal expansion index for each public chain from normalized within-repertoire ranks of inferred template counts. Generation probabilities in a later analysis came from a VDJ recombination model fitted to out-of-frame rearrangements, and those results were checked against IGoR. In a later analysis, TCR-TCR, TCR-HLA and TCR-CMV co-occurrence was scored with hypergeometric tests, and a repertoire-size bias correction was applied to TCR pairs. A later analysis estimated false discovery rates by permuting HLA or CMV assignments 20 times. In a later analysis, co-occurring TCRs were grouped using DBSCAN, and TCRdist sequence similarity was added for clustering within HLA-allele-positive subsets. Co-occurrence clustering excluded repertoires with fewer than 30,000 or more than 120,000 public chains, plus five with anomalous nucleotide sharing. TCRdb provides this immuneACCESS table in a form limited to in-frame rearrangements. Some clones are lacking; in checked studies, under half of them reflect an unresolved V gene, and why the rest are absent is not known. V and J calls and clone size are as listed in that table; D and trimming were resolved from the DNA. This sample has 210,000 or so clones in its table, and 75% to 90% of those were observed once. The leading ten clones occupy 0.9% to 1.1% of the sample.

The data belong to a study of cytomegalovirus exposure and HLA in healthy donors (dated by TCRdb to the late 2010s). Study-wide context: An earlier analysis of several hundred of the donors reported 250 to 300 Gb of sequence data and 117 million unique TCR beta sequences from some 180 million T cells. The study aimed to test whether signatures of past pathogen exposure could be identified by cataloging public T cell receptors. The study profiled the T cell repertoires of more than 500 subjects by immunosequencing and related them to cytomegalovirus serostatus. The later analysis used no new phenotypic data to find candidate immune exposures, relying instead on TCR beta sequences and their occurrence across donors. An earlier analysis of approximately 500 of the donors applied high-throughput TCR beta sequencing to assess whether each TCR beta V gene segment acted as functional or pseudogenic. All discovery cohort repertoires had been generated on a single sequencing platform. Alongside the repertoire data, information on donor age, sex, ethnicity and CMV serostatus was compiled. Because of strong linkage in the cohort, five DR-DQ haplotypes were treated as single units for association and clustering. In addition to the first cohort of 650 to 800 subjects, a separate validation cohort of approximately 130 different subjects was used. Among some 400 genotyped donors of the cohort, an average of around 220,000 unique TCR beta nucleotide sequences was sequenced per donor, of which approximately 19% were non-productive. A later genetic analysis used genome-wide SNP genotypes for about 65% of the roughly 700 donors, treating that subset as a discovery cohort. A later analysis re-examined previously published TCR beta repertoires from more than 550 donors and added high-resolution HLA genotyping to investigate patterns of TCR occurrence. About 320 gigabases of sequencing data and some 85 million unique TCR sequences were included in an early release covering several hundred HLA-typed donors. The study combined high-throughput TCR immunosequencing, statistical association of individual TCRs with disease status, and machine learning to predict cytomegalovirus infection status. Both class I and class II loci were covered by HLA typing, at four-digit resolution. The genetic ancestry cluster associated with self-reported Caucasian donors included over 65% of the approximately 410 genotyped donors. The number of donors typed differed by locus, with about 629-640 for A, B, C, DRB1 and DQB1, around 560 for DQA1, 606 for DPA1, and under 490 for DPB1.

Here is what the overall study found, with its caveats: A cluster of highly shared sequence variants was judged likely to represent a technical artifact of the sequencing pipeline. In vitro tests confirmed that a few of the cytomegalovirus-associated TCR beta chains recognize cytomegalovirus antigens. The 87-base-pair reads could not distinguish some IMGT-functional V segments, including TRBV6-2 and TRBV6-3, so those segments were excluded. Compared with equally common non-associated chains, HLA-associated TCR beta chains in a later analysis were more clonally expanded and had lower generation probabilities. The only immune exposure information available for the cohort was CMV serostatus. Because counts were too low, around 18 rarely observed V segments, including chromosome 9 orphons, were left out of the earlier analysis of 587 of the donors. HLA typing was unavailable for some donors at each locus, so association tests used only the typed subset. A later genetic analysis associated a missense DCLRE1C variant with V-gene and J-gene trimming of TCR beta chains, and an independent cohort replicated the association. The classifier was reported to diagnose cytomegalovirus status with high specificity and sensitivity in both the original cohort and the validation cohort. In a later analysis, around 17,000 TCR beta sequences were associated with specific HLA alleles at a false discovery rate of 0.05. In an earlier analysis of about 540 of the donors, most TCR beta V segments were observed in productive rearrangements about 87% or about 30% of the time, broadly matching IMGT annotations. According to the authors, the approach could potentially be generalized to other disease states and immunological phenotypes. A later analysis found that most CMV-associated TCR beta chains appeared HLA-restricted, with HLA associations seemingly driven largely by CMV exposure. The cohort was sequenced for TCR beta chains only, and without alpha or paired-chain data the features that could be detected were limited. A later analysis found that TCR association rates varied across HLA loci, with DRB1 alleles showing the most associated TCRs and HLA-C alleles the fewest. A further reported finding was that TCR beta sequences accurately predicted the HLA-A and HLA-B alleles for most subjects in the first cohort. The study listed 164 TCR beta chains as associated with cytomegalovirus. Strong co-occurrence of HLA alleles, especially DR and DQ, made assigning TCR associations to individual alleles difficult. A later analysis reported that several top co-occurrence clusters appeared linked to parvovirus B19, influenza, CMV and Epstein-Barr virus. A later genetic analysis reported fewer N-insertions in productive TCRs among donors in an Asian-associated ancestry cluster than the roughly 700-donor mean. Correlated functional status among segregating V segments might be attributable to linkage disequilibrium, but an unknown experimental factor could not be ruled out. Most TCR sequences were observed very rarely across donors, whereas some public TCRs were present in many individuals. Roughly uniform sequencing depth across donors was assumed in presence/absence analyses, although this assumption may not hold.

The source is a woman younger than 30 in good health and CMV-seronegative. The rearrangement combines TRBV18 with TRBJ2-1, and TRBD2 matches 12 of the central bases. The sequenced sample consisted of PBMCs. The CDR3 region reads CASSPPGLAGYNEQFF. Here is the DNA: TGTGCCAGCTCACCACCGGGACTAGCGGGTTACAATGAGCAGTTCTTC. When the CDR3 is completed using the reference TRBV18 and TRBJ2-1 genes on either side, the full variable domain is NAGVMQNPRHLVRRRGQEARLRCSPMKGHSHVYWYRQLPEEGLKFMVYLQKENIIDESGMPKERFSAEFPKEGPSILRIQQVVRGDSAAYFCASSPPGLAGYNEQFFGPGTRLTVL.